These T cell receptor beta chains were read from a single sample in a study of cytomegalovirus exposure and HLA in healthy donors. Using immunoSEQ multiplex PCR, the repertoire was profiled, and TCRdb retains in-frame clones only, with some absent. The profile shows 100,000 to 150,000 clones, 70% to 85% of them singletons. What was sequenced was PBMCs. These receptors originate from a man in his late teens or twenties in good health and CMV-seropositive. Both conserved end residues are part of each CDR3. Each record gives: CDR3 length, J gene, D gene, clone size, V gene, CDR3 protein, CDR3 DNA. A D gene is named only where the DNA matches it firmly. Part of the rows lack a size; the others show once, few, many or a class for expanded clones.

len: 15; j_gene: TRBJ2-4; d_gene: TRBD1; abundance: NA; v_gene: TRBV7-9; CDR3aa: CASSLGQLPGNIQYF; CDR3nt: TGTGCCAGCAGCTTGGGACAGCTCCCAGGGAACATTCAGTACTTC
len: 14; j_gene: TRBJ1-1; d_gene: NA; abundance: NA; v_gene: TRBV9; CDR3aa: CASSVEAVNTEAFF; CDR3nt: TGTGCCAGCAGCGTAGAGGCGGTGAACACTGAAGCTTTCTTT
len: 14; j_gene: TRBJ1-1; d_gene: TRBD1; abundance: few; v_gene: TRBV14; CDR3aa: CASSNTGGSTEAFF; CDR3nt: TGTGCCAGCAGCAACACAGGGGGAAGCACTGAAGCTTTCTTT
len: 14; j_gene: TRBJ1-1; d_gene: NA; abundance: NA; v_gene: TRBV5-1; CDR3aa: CASSLGMATSGAFF; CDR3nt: TGCGCCAGCAGCTTGGGAATGGCCACAAGTGGAGCTTTCTTT
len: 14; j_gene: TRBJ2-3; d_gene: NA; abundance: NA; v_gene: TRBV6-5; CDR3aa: CASSFGLITDTQYF; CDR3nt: TGTGCCAGCAGTTTCGGACTCATCACAGATACGCAGTATTTT
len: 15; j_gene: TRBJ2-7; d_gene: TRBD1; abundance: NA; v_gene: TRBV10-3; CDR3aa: CAISEGTGELNEQYF; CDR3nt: TGTGCCATCAGTGAGGGGACAGGGGAACTGAACGAGCAGTACTTC
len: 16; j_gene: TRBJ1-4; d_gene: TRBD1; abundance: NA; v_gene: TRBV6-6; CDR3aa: CASSYGWTGKYEKLFF; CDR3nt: TGTGCCAGCAGTTACGGGTGGACAGGGAAATATGAAAAACTGTTTTTT
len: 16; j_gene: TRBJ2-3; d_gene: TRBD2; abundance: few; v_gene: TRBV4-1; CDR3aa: CASSQENGRSTDTQYF; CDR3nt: TGCGCCAGCAGCCAAGAAAACGGGAGGAGCACAGATACGCAGTATTTT
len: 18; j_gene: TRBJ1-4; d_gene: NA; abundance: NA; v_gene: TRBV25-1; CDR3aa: CASSEFGRVLSTNEKLFF; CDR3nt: TGTGCCAGCAGTGAATTCGGCAGGGTCCTATCAACTAATGAAAAACTGTTTTTT
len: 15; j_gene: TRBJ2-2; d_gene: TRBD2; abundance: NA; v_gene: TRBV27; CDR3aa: CASSFGTTNTGELFF; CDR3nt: TGTGCCAGCAGTTTTGGGACTACGAACACCGGGGAGCTGTTTTTT
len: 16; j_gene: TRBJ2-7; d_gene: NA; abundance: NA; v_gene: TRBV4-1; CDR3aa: CASSQAAAGVSYEQYF; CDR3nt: TGCGCCAGCAGCCAAGCCGCAGCCGGGGTATCCTACGAGCAGTACTTC
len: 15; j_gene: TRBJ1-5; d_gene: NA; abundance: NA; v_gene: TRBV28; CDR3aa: CASTGGLPGNQPQHF; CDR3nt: TGTGCCAGCACCGGAGGCCTTCCTGGCAATCAGCCCCAGCATTTT
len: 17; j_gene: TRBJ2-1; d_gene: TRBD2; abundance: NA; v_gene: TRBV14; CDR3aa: CASSQVLAGLAYNEQFF; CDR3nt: TGTGCCAGCAGCCAGGTTCTAGCGGGGTTGGCCTACAATGAGCAGTTCTTC
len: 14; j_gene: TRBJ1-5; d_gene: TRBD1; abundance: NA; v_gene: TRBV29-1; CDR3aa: CSVASGTGNQPQHF; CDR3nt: TGCAGCGTTGCGTCCGGGACAGGCAATCAGCCCCAGCATTTT
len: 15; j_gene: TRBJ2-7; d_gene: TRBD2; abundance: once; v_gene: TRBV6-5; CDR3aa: CASSSRLANNYEQYF; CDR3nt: TGTGCCAGCAGTTCGAGACTAGCGAATAACTACGAGCAGTACTTC
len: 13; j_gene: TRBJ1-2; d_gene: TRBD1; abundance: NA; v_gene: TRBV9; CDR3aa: CASSVGTGYGYTF; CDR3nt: TGTGCCAGCAGCGTAGGGACAGGCTATGGCTACACCTTC
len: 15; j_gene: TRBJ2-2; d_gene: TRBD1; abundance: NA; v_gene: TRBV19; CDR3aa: CASSDQGEWTGELFF; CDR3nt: TGTGCCAGTAGTGATCAGGGGGAGTGGACCGGGGAGCTGTTTTTT
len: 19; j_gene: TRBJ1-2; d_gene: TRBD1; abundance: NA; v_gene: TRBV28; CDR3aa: CASSLRSGGFQEANYGYTF; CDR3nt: TGTGCCAGCAGTTTAAGGTCAGGGGGCTTTCAAGAGGCTAACTATGGCTACACCTTC
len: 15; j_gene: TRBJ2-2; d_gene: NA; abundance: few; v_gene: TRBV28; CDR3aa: CASSWRGMNTGELFF; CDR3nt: TGTGCCAGCAGTTGGAGAGGGATGAACACCGGGGAGCTGTTTTTT
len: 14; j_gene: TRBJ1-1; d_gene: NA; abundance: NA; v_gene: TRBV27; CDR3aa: CASRNGQRNTEAFF; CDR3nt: TGTGCCAGCAGGAACGGACAGAGGAACACTGAAGCTTTCTTT
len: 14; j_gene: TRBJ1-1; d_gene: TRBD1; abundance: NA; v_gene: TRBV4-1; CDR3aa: CASSQQGAATEAFF; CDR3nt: TGCGCCAGCAGCCAGCAGGGGGCCGCGACTGAAGCTTTCTTT
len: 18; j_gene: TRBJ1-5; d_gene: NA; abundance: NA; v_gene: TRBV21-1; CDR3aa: CASSKMGQADLSNQPQHF; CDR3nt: TGTGCCAGCAGCAAGATGGGACAGGCAGATTTGAGCAATCAGCCCCAGCATTTT
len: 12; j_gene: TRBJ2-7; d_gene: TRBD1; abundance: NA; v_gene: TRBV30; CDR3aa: CAWTIQGYEQYF; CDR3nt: TGTGCCTGGACGATACAGGGGTACGAGCAGTACTTC
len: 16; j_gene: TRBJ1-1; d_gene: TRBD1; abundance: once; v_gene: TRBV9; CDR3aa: CASSAGTGVQRTEAFF; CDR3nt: TGTGCCAGCAGCGCGGGGACAGGGGTCCAGAGAACTGAAGCTTTCTTT
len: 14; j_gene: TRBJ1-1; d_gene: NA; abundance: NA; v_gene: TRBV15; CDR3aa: CATSNGLLNTEAFF; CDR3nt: TGTGCCACCAGCAACGGACTGTTGAACACTGAAGCTTTCTTT
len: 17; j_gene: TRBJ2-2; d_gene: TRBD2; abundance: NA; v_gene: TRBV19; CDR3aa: CASSIPLAGGPAGELFF; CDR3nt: TGTGCCAGTAGCATCCCACTAGCGGGAGGGCCGGCCGGGGAGCTGTTTTTT
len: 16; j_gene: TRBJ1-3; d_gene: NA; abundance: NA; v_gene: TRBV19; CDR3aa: CASSHRQARLGNTIYF; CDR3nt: TGTGCCAGTAGCCATCGACAGGCTCGACTTGGAAACACCATATATTTT
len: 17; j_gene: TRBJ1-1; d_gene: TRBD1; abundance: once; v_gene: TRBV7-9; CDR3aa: CASSPTGVRQWDTEAFF; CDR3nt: TGTGCCAGCAGCCCGACAGGGGTTCGACAGTGGGACACTGAAGCTTTCTTT
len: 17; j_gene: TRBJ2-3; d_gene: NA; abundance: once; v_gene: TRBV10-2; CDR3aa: CATQGAGGPPTSSTQYF; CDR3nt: TGCGCCACCCAGGGGGCGGGAGGGCCGCCGACGTCGAGTACGCAGTATTTT
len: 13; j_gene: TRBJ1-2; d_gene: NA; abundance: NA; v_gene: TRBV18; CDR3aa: CASSPGQNYGYTF; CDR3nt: TGTGCCAGCTCACCTGGACAGAACTATGGCTACACCTTC
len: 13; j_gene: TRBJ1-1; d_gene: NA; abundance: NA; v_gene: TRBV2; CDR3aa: CASMPGETAEAFF; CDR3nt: TGTGCCAGCATGCCCGGGGAGACGGCTGAAGCTTTCTTT
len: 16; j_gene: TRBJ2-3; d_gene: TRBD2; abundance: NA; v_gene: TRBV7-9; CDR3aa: CASSLGTSGSTDTQYF; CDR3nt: TGTGCCAGCAGCTTAGGGACTAGCGGGAGCACAGATACGCAGTATTTT
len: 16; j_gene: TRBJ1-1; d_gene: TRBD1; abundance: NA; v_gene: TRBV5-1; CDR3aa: CASSLGTGEGNTEAFF; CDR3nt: TGCGCCAGCAGCTTGGGGACAGGGGAGGGGAACACTGAAGCTTTCTTT
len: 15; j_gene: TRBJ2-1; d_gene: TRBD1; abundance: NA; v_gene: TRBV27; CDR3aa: CASSPGQGSYNEQFF; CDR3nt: TGTGCCAGCAGTCCAGGACAGGGGTCCTACAATGAGCAGTTCTTC
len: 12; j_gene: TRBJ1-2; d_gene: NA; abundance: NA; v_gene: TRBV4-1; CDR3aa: CASSQDRRGYTF; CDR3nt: TGCGCCAGCAGCCAAGATCGCCGGGGCTACACCTTC
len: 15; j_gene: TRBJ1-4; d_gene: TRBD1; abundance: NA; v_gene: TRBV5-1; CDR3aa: CASSSVGGQYEKLFF; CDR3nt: TGTGCCAGCAGCTCCGTAGGGGGACAGTATGAAAAACTGTTTTTT
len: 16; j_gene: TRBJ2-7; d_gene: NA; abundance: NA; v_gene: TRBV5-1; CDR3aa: CASSFRSGMNSYEQYF; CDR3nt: TGCGCCAGCAGTTTTCGGAGCGGTATGAACTCCTACGAGCAGTACTTC
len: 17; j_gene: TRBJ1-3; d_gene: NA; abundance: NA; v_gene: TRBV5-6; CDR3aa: CASSSIPTGWNGNTIYF; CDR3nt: TGTGCCAGCAGCTCGATCCCGACAGGTTGGAACGGAAACACCATATATTTT
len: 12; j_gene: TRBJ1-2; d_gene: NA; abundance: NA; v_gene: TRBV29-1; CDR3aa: CSVIGRRGGYTF; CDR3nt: TGCAGCGTTATTGGCAGGAGGGGTGGCTACACCTTC
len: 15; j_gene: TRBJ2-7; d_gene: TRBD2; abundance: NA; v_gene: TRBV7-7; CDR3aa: CASSRGLAASYEQYF; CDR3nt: TGTGCTAGCAGCCGCGGACTAGCGGCTTCCTACGAGCAGTACTTC